This TCR beta chain was found in a study of tissue T cells after allogeneic stem cell transplantation. The time point: mouse harvest day 14 after allogeneic transplant. Each mouse received 10^7 T-cell-depleted marrow cells plus 10^6 splenic CD5+ T cells by tail vein. Tissues came from B6→BALB/c major-mismatch GVHD mice at day 7 or 14. V shed 2 bases, J shed 6 bases, and the junction held 5 bases outside the gene matches. The V gene's germline CDR1 is LGHNA and CDR2 YNLKQL (reference sequence). The CDR3 consists of 14 residues. Clones were read by immunoSEQ multiplex PCR, and TCRdb kept only the in-frame ones, dropping some. The sample records approximately 4,500 clones, under 60% being singletons. Study findings and constraints: Alloreactivity or antigen specificity of tissue TCRs was not determined; some clones might be host cells. TCR repertoires tracked anatomic similarity, regardless of disease or transplant status. Blood and spleen captured only part of the tissue TCR repertoire.

This clone was counted a single time. Its specificity is unknown. Germline and genes: mouse. The read is 1 residue too short to cover the CDR3 end, so that end is filled in from the germline J gene. The source is a female BALB/c mouse given C57BL/6 T cells with graft-versus-host disease after an allogeneic hematopoietic cell transplant. The chain joins TRBV5 to TRBJ2-7; 9 nucleotides align to TRBD2. Material for sequencing was gut tissue. The CDR3 region is CASSQNWGAIEQYF. The part of the CDR3 DNA that was read is TGTGCCAGCAGCCAAAACTGGGGGGCGATTGAACAGTAC.